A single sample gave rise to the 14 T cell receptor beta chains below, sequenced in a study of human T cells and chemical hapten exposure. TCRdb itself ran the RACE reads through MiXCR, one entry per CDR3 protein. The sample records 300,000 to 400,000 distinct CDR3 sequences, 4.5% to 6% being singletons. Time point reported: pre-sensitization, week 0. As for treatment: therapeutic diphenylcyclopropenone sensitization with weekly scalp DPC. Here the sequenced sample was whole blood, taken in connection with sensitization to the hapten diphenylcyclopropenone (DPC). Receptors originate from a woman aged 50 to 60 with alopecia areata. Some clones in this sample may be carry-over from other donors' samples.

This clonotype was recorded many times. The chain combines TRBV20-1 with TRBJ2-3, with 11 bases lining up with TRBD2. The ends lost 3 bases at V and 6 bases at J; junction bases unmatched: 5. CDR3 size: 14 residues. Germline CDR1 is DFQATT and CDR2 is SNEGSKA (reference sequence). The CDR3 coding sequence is TGCAGTGCTAGTGTAGCGGGGGGGTCCGATACGCAGTATTTT. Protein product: CSASVAGGSDTQYF.

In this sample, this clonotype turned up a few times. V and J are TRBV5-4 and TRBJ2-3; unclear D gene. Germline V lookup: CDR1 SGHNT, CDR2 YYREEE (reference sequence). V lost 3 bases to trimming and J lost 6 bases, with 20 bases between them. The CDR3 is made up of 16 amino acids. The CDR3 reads CASSSATGSALDTQYF. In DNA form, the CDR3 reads TGTGCCAGCAGCTCCGCTACCGGGTCCGCACTCGATACGCAGTATTTT. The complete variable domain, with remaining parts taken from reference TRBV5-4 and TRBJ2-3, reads ETGVTQSPTHLIKTRGQQVTLRCSSQSGHNTVSWYQQALGQGPQFIFQYYREEENGRGNFPPRFSGLQFPNYSSELNVNALELDDSALYLCASSSATGSALDTQYFGPGTRLTVL.

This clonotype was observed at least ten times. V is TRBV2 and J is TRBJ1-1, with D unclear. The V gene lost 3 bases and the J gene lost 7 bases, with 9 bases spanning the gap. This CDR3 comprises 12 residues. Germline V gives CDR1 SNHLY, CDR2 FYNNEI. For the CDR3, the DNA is TGTGCCAGCAGTGATCCGCAGATTGAAGCTTTCTTT. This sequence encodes CASSDPQIEAFF.

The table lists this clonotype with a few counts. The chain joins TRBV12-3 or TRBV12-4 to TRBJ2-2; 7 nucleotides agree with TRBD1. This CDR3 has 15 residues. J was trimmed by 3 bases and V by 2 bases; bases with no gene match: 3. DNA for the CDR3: TGTGCCAGCAGTTTAAGACAGGGAGACACCGGGGAGCTGTTTTTT. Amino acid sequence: CASSLRQGDTGELFF.

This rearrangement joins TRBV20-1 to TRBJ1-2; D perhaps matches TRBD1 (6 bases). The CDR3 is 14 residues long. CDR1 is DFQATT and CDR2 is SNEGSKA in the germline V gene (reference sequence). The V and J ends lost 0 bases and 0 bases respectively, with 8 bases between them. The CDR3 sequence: CSARDWTANYGYTF. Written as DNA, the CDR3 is TGCAGTGCTAGAGACTGGACAGCTAACTATGGCTACACCTTC.

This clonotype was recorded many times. The CDR3 protein is CASSLAVGLNTEAFF. In nucleotides, the CDR3 is TGTGCCAGCAGCTTGGCCGTGGGGCTGAACACTGAAGCTTTCTTT. The J gene is TRBJ1-1, the V gene TRBV7-9, with a possible D match to TRBD1 (5 bases). The length of the CDR3 is 15 residues. V was cut by 3 bases and J by 0 bases, with 11 bases left in between. Germline CDR1 SEHNR, CDR2 FQNEAQ (reference sequence).

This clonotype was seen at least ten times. CDR3 sequence reads: CASSLTEGDINQPQHF. The CDR3 DNA sequence: TGTGCCAGCAGCTTAACGGAAGGTGATATCAATCAGCCCCAGCATTTT. The chain carries TRBV7-2 and TRBJ1-5; unclear D gene. Germline CDR1 and CDR2: SGHTA and FQGNSA. V was pared by 2 bases and J by 3 bases, with 14 bases between. CDR3 length: 16 amino acids.

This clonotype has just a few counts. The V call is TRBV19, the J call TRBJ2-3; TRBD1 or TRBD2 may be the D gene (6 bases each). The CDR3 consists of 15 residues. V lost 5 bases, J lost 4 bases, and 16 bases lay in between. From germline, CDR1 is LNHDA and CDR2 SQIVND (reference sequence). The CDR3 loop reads CASSPTGGSPDTQYF. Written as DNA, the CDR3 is TGTGCCAGTAGTCCAACCGGGGGCTCTCCAGATACGCAGTATTTT.

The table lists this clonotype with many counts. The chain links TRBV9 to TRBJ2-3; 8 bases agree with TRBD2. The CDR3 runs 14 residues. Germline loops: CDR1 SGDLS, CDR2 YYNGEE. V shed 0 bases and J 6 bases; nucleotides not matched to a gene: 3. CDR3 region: CASSVAGGPDTQYF. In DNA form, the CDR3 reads TGTGCCAGCAGCGTAGCGGGGGGGCCGGATACGCAGTATTTT.

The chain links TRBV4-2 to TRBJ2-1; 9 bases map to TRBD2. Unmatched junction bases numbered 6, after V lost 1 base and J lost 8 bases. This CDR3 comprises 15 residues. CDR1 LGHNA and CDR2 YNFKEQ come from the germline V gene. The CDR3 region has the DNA TGTGCCAGCAGCCAAGTCAGGAGGACTAGCGATGAGCAGTTCTTC. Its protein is CASSQVRRTSDEQFF.

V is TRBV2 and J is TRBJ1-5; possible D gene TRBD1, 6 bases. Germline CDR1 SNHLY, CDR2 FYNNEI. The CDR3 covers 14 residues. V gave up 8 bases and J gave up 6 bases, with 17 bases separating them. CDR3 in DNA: TGTGCCAGCGGGTCAAACAGGGTAACTCAGCCCCAGCATTTT. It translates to CASGSNRVTQPQHF.

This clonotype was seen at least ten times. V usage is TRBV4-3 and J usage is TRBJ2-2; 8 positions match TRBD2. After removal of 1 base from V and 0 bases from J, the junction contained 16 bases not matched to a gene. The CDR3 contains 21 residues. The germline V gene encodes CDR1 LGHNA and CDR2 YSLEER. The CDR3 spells CASSQGVGLAHEPPNTGELFF. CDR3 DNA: TGCGCCAGCAGCCAAGGGGTTGGACTAGCCCATGAACCACCGAACACCGGGGAGCTGTTTTTT.

Here the CDR3 reads CASPGDRGRFTYGYTF. In DNA, the CDR3 is TGTGCCAGCCCCGGGGACAGGGGGCGCTTTACCTATGGCTACACCTTC. The V gene is TRBV2, the J gene TRBJ1-2, with 12 bases fitting TRBD1. Germline-derived CDR1 and CDR2 are SNHLY and FYNNEI. The CDR3 extends over 16 amino acids. Germline trimming cut 8 bases from V and 4 bases from J; bases unmatched to any gene: 11.

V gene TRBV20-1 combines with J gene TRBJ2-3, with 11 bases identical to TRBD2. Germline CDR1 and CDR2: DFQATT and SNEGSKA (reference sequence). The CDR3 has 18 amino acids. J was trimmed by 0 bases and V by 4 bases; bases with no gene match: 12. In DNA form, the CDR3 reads TGCAGTGCTAAAATCCAATCGGGACTAGCGGATAGCACAGATACGCAGTATTTT. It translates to CSAKIQSGLADSTDTQYF.